The 15 T cell receptor beta chains reported below all come from one sample, sequenced in a study of T cells in tuberculosis. Assay used: immunoSEQ multiplex PCR; TCRdb lists only in-frame clones, some missing. Altogether about 59,000 clones are present, about four fifths being singletons, with the ten largest covering roughly 13%. Sorting used thawed, overnight-rested PBMC stained with anti-CD3, a viability dye and GMM-loaded CD1B tetramer. CD1B tetramers were loaded with Rhodococcus equi-derived C32 glucose monomycolate. Sample: CD1b-GMM tetramer-negative cells sorted from PBMCs. These receptors all stem from an adult woman with latent tuberculosis.

The chain employs TRBV29-1 and TRBJ2-3, with 13 bases that match TRBD2. With V trimmed by 2 bases and J by 11 bases, 4 bases remained unmatched. Germline V gene sequence: CDR1 SQVTM, CDR2 ANQGSEA. The CDR3 runs to 13 residues. The CDR3 is CSVERTSGRMQYF. The CDR3 DNA is TGCAGCGTTGAAAGGACTAGCGGGAGAATGCAGTATTTT.

The V and J genes are TRBV9 and TRBJ2-2; no reliable D call. V was shortened by 1 base and J by 6 bases, with 10 bases between the two germline ends. Germline loops: CDR1 SGDLS, CDR2 YYNGEE. CDR3 length equals 14 residues. DNA for the CDR3: TGTGCCAGCAGCGTAAGTCTCACAGCCGGGGAGCTGTTTTTT. This encodes CASSVSLTAGELFF.

The table lists this clone with a few counts. The gene calls are TRBV29-1 and TRBJ2-7, with 9 bases fitting TRBD1. There are 14 residues in the CDR3. J was trimmed by 9 bases and V by 7 bases; bases with no gene match: 16. The germline V gene has CDR1 SQVTM and CDR2 ANQGSEA. The CDR3 here is CSARLGTGNPRQYF. Here the CDR3 DNA reads TGCAGCGCCCGTCTAGGGACAGGGAACCCTCGGCAGTACTTC.

The V call is TRBV14, the J call TRBJ1-2, with D perhaps matching TRBD1 (5 bases). Germline-derived CDR1 and CDR2 are SGHDN and FVKESK. Trimming pared 1 base from V and 3 bases from J, leaving 9 bases between. The length of the CDR3 is 14 residues. CDR3 DNA: TGTGCCAGCAGCCAAGTATCGGGGGACTATGGCTACACCTTC. The encoded protein is CASSQVSGDYGYTF.

The chain employs TRBV7-3 and TRBJ2-5; maybe TRBD1 (6 bases). V was trimmed by 3 bases and J by 2 bases, leaving 22 bases between them. The CDR3 length is 18 residues. The germline CDR1 and CDR2 sequences are SGHTA and FQGTGA. The CDR3 DNA is TGTGCCAGCAGCTTGTCAGGGGCTGGGACGGTCTCACAAGAGACCCAGTACTTC. As protein: CASSLSGAGTVSQETQYF.

This rearrangement joins TRBV7-2 to TRBJ2-1, with 11 bases that match TRBD2. Germline assignment: CDR1 SGHTA and CDR2 FQGNSA. J gave up 7 bases and V 5 bases, and 7 bases lay outside the gene matches. The CDR3 is 15 amino acids. The CDR3 DNA is TGTGCCAGCAGCCGTAGCGGGGGGGCAAATAATGAGCAGTTCTTC. This codes for CASSRSGGANNEQFF.

V usage is TRBV9 and J usage is TRBJ2-2; D is possibly TRBD1 (5 bases). CDR3 size: 14 residues. Trimming left V 8 bases short and J 0 bases short, with 11 bases between. Germline lookup yields CDR1 SGDLS and CDR2 YYNGEE. The CDR3 loop reads CASTPTANTGELFF. CDR3 in DNA: TGTGCCAGTACCCCGACAGCGAACACCGGGGAGCTGTTTTTT.

The rearrangement uses TRBV7-9 and TRBJ1-2, with 7 nucleotides matching TRBD1. Trimming took 1 base from V and 1 from J; bases not matched to a gene: 3. CDR1 and CDR2 from the germline V gene are SEHNR and FQNEAQ (reference sequence). This CDR3 is 15 amino acids long. The CDR3 coding sequence is TGTGCCAGCAGCTTAGGCAGGGGGATTAACTATGGCTACACCTTC. Its protein is CASSLGRGINYGYTF.

The chain carries TRBV19 and TRBJ2-2; possible D gene TRBD1, 6 bases. CDR1 and CDR2 from the germline V gene are LNHDA and SQIVND (reference sequence). V lost 6 bases, J lost 6 bases, and 20 bases lay in between. This CDR3 contains 16 residues. The CDR3 DNA sequence: TGTGCCAGTAGCGAACAGGGTTTGTCGTCGCCCGGGGAGCTGTTTTTT. Translated, it gives CASSEQGLSSPGELFF.

The V gene is TRBV4-2, the J gene TRBJ2-7, with 8 nucleotides matching TRBD1. This CDR3 spans 14 amino acids. Germline trimming cut 3 bases from V and 1 base from J; bases unmatched to any gene: 2. Germline values: CDR1 LGHNA, CDR2 YNFKEQ. The chain's CDR3 is CASSHRTGSYEQYF. The CDR3 DNA is TGTGCCAGCAGCCATAGGACAGGGTCCTACGAGCAGTACTTC.

The rearrangement uses TRBV29-1 and TRBJ1-2; 8 bases are a match to TRBD1. The CDR3 runs 14 residues. With V trimmed by 0 bases and J by 4 bases, 4 bases remained unmatched. Germline-derived CDR1 and CDR2 are SQVTM and ANQGSEA. Written as DNA, the CDR3 is TGCAGCGTTGAAGATTCTACAGGGGGCTATGGCTACACCTTC. Encoded protein: CSVEDSTGGYGYTF.

The CDR3 DNA follows: TGTGCCAGCAGTTCCCTCCCCGACAGGAACTATGGCTACACCTTC. Residues: CASSSLPDRNYGYTF. V usage is TRBV27 and J usage is TRBJ1-2, with a possible D match to TRBD1 (6 bases). Trimming left V 4 bases short and J 2 bases short, with 14 bases between. Per germline, CDR1 MNHEY and CDR2 SMNVEV (reference sequence). The CDR3 contains 15 residues.

The chain uses TRBV12-5 and TRBJ1-6; D remains ambiguous. The CDR3 totals 15 residues. Germline CDR1 and CDR2: LGHNT and FRNRAP. Trimming took off 6 bases at V and 10 bases at J, with 19 bases between the two ends. This CDR3 is CASGAEGRRRSPLHF. CDR3 coding DNA: TGTGCTAGTGGGGCAGAGGGCAGGCGGCGATCACCCCTCCACTTT.

V gene TRBV7-6 combines with J gene TRBJ1-2; D call uncertain. Trimming pared 1 base from V and 8 bases from J, leaving 11 bases between. The CDR3 is made up of 13 amino acids. Germline values: CDR1 SGHVS, CDR2 FNYEAQ. CDR3 region: CASSLGGGRGYTF. CDR3 nucleotide sequence: TGTGCCAGCAGCTTAGGTGGAGGGAGAGGCTACACCTTC.

This chain's CDR3 is CASRTSGRAQAGELFF. Written as DNA, the CDR3 is TGCGCCAGCAGGACTAGCGGGAGGGCCCAGGCCGGGGAGCTGTTTTTT. The rearrangement uses TRBV5-1 and TRBJ2-2; 14 positions match TRBD2. CDR1 is SGHRS, CDR2 YFSETQ, per germline. Trimming cost V 5 bases and J 6 bases; bases outside gene matches: 6. The length of the CDR3 is 16 residues.